Described below is a single TCR beta chain sequence and its context. Its antigen is not yet known. No qualities accompany the bases; no much larger clone lies one base away. For CDR1 and CDR2, the germline V gene (reference sequence) lists GTSNPN and SVGIG. The CDR3 holds 12 amino acids from the cysteine to the phenylalanine. Just CDR3 DNA is preserved here, 36 bases in frame from base 1. V gives up 1 base and J gives up 5 bases, and the segment between their germline ends measures 8 bases. This specimen comes from a study of CD8 T cells in ankylosing spondylitis (TCRdb year 2017). General notes on the study: To find TCR variants linked to disease, the study profiled T cell receptor beta repertoires in ankylosing spondylitis patients and healthy donors. The full study cohort was made up of about 24 ankylosing spondylitis patients and 95 to 130 healthy donors. Peripheral blood samples were taken, and synovial fluid was additionally collected from ankylosing spondylitis patients.

Points the paper makes about the study in general: Blood from ankylosing spondylitis patients appeared to be characterized by a TCR beta motif composed of about 8 highly homologous amino acid variants. The disease-linked clones were reported as significantly enriched in matched synovial fluid samples from ankylosing spondylitis patients. The disease-linked clones had a CD8+ phenotype and were found at relatively low frequencies in peripheral blood. Some TCR beta motif variants had previously been reported in synovial fluid and blood of reactive arthritis patients, which suggested common disease-initiation mechanisms.

The sample was run on an Illumina HiSeq 2500. Quantitative 5'-RACE with molecular barcodes was used to prepare TCR beta libraries. The published analysis was carried out like this. A new computational method, built on a probabilistic model of VDJ rearrangement, was used to identify disease-linked TCR variants. Through fastp at Q25 and MiXCR, TCRdb rebuilt clones from the public reads, retaining in-frame beta chains. Rows merge per CDR3 protein into single entries with the most common DNA and genes. The V and J calls shown here were made by TCRdb, not taken from the authors' results. The sample profile shows some 140,000 distinct CDR3 sequences; under 20% of them were found once. About 30% of the sample comes from the top ten.

Rearrangement joined TRBV30 to TRBJ1-1; no D gene call is confident. This clonotype was obtained from a male donor with ankylosing spondylitis. Sequenced material: blood, either unsorted or a sorted T cell fraction (not recorded which). The CDR3 reads as follows: CAWSGEGTEAFF. The DNA is TGTGCCTGGAGTGGCGAGGGTACTGAAGCTTTCTTT. Reference TRBV30 and TRBJ1-1 proteins supply the regions before and after the CDR3; the full variable domain is: SQTIHQWPATLVQPVGSPLSLECTVEGTSNPNLYWYRQAAGRGLQLLFYSVGIGQISSEVPQNLSASRPQDRQFILSSKKLLLSDSGFYLCAWSGEGTEAFFGQGTRLTVV.